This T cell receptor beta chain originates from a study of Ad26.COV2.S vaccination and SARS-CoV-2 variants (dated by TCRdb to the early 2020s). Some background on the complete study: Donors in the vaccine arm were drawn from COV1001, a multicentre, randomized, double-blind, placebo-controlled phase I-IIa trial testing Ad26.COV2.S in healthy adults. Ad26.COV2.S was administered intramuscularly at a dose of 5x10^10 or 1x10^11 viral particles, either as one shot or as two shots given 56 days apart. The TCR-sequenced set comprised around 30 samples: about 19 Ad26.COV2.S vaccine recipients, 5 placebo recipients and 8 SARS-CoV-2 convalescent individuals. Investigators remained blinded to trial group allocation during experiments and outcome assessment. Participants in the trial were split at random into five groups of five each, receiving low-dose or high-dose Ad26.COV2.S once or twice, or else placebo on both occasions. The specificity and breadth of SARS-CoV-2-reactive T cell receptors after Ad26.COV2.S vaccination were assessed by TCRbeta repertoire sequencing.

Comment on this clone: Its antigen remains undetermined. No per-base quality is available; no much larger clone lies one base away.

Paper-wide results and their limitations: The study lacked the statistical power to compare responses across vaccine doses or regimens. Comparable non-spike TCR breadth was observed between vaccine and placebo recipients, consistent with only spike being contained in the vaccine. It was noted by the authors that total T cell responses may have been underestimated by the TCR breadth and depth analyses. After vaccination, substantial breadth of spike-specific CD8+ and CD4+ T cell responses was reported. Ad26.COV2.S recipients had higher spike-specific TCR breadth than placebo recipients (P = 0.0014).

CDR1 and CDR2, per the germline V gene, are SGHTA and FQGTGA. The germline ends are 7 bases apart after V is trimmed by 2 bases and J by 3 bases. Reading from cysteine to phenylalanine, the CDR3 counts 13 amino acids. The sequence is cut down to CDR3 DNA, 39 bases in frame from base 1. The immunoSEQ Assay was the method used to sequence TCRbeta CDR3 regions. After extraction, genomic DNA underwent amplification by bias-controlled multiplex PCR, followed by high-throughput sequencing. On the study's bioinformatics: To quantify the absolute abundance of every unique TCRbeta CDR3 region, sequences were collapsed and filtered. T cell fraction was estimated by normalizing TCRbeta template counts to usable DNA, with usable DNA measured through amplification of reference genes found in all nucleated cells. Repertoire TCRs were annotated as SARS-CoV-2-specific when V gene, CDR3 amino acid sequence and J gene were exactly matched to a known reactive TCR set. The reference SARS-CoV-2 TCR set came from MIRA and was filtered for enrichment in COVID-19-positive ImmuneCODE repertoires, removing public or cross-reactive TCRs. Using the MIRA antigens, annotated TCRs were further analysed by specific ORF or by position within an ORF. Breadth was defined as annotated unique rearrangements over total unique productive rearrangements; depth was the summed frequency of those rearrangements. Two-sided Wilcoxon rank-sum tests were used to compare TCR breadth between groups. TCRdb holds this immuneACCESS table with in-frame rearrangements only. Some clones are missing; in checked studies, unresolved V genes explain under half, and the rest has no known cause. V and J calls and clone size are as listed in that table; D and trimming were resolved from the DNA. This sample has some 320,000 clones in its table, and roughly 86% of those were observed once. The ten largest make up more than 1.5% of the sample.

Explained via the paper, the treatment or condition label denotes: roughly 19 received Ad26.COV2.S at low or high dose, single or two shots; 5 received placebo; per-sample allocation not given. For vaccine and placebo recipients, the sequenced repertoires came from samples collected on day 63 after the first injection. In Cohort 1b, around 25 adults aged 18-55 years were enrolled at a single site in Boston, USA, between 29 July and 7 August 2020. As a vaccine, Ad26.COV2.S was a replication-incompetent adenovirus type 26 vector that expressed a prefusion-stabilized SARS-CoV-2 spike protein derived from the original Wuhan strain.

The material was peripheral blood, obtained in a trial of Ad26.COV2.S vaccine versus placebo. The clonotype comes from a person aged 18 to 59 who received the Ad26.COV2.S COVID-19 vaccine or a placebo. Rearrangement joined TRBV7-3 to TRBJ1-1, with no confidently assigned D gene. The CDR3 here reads CASSLGSYTEAFF. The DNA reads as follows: TGTGCCAGCAGCTTAGGGAGCTACACTGAAGCTTTCTTT.